These 12 T cell receptor beta chains came from one sample sequenced in a study of blood T cell repertoires in COVID-19. Generated by immunoSEQ multiplex PCR, the TCRdb table keeps only in-frame clones and is missing some. Here the sample spans 250,000 to 300,000 clones, 85% to 90% being singletons. The source material was PBMCs or T cells enriched from blood (not recorded which). The receptors here all came from a woman in her forties or fifties who had been exposed to COVID-19.

This rearrangement joins TRBV2 to TRBJ2-2, with a tentative D call TRBD1 (5 bases). The germline CDR1 and CDR2 sequences are SNHLY and FYNNEI. The V end lost 3 bases, the J end lost 7 bases, and 12 bases lay between the germline ends. There are 14 residues in the CDR3. This CDR3 reads CASSDRELGGELFF. CDR3 sequence (DNA): TGTGCCAGCAGTGACAGGGAATTGGGCGGGGAGCTGTTTTTT.

The rearrangement uses TRBV7-2 and TRBJ2-5; 10 nucleotides match TRBD2. CDR1 is SGHTA, CDR2 FQGNSA, per germline. With V trimmed by 5 bases and J by 5 bases, 14 bases remained unmatched. CDR3 size: 17 residues. The CDR3 coding sequence is TGTGCCAGCAGCCCATCGACTTTAGCGGGGGGCCGGGAGACCCAGTACTTC. Translation gives CASSPSTLAGGRETQYF.

This chain links TRBV7-9 with TRBJ2-7; weak D call: TRBD1 (8 bases). Germline values: CDR1 SEHNR, CDR2 FQNEAQ (reference sequence). V was clipped by 4 bases and J by 5 bases, with 21 bases between them. The CDR3 length is 16 residues. The CDR3 spells CASSSLKDREGNEQYF. CDR3 in DNA: TGTGCCAGCAGCTCACTAAAGGACAGGGAGGGCAACGAGCAGTACTTC.

The chain couples TRBV6-5 to TRBJ2-7, with D unclear. This CDR3 region has 13 residues. Germline V lookup: CDR1 MNHEY, CDR2 SVGAGI. V dropped 7 bases and J dropped 1 base, with 11 bases sitting between them. In nucleotides, the CDR3 is TGTGCCAGCATTTCCCACAGTTCCTACGAGCAGTACTTC. Translation gives CASISHSSYEQYF.

V usage is TRBV18 and J usage is TRBJ1-1; no definite D call. Germline assignment: CDR1 KGHSH and CDR2 LQKENI. The CDR3 extends over 13 amino acids. V was cut by 2 bases and J by 8 bases, with 12 bases left in between. DNA of the CDR3: TGTGCCAGCTCACCAGAGGCCGTACAAGAAGCTTTCTTT. It yields the protein CASSPEAVQEAFF.

The rearrangement uses TRBV11-2 and TRBJ2-1; TRBD2 might be the D (6 bases). Germline values: CDR1 SGHAT, CDR2 FQNNGV. The CDR3 extends over 19 amino acids. Trimming took 2 bases from V and 12 from J, leaving 32 bases between them. CDR3 region: CASSLIRPNSQAVGGRQFF. Written as DNA, the CDR3 is TGTGCCAGCAGCTTAATTCGACCCAATTCGCAGGCTGTTGGGGGGAGGCAGTTCTTC.

This clone was counted once. The chain employs TRBV29-1 and TRBJ2-7; tentatively, D is TRBD1 (6 bases). V was shortened by 4 bases and J by 1 base, with 11 bases between the two germline ends. The CDR3 consists of 13 residues. Per the germline V gene, CDR1 is SQVTM and CDR2 is ANQGSEA. The CDR3 region has the DNA TGCAGCGTTGGTAGAGGGGGATCCTACGAGCAGTACTTC. Translated: CSVGRGGSYEQYF.

A single count supports this clone. The chain is built from TRBV18 and TRBJ1-1; possibly TRBD1 for D (5 bases). CDR1 and CDR2 from the germline V gene are KGHSH and LQKENI. This CDR3 contains 17 residues. With 3 bases removed from V and 1 base from J, the gap between germline ends came to 18 bases. Here the CDR3 DNA reads TGTGCCAGCTCACCTCAACTGCAGGGTCTCGGGAACACTGAAGCTTTCTTT. Translation: CASSPQLQGLGNTEAFF.

The chain couples TRBV19 to TRBJ1-5, with D possibly matching TRBD1 (5 bases). Between the trimmed V and J ends, which lost 7 bases and 3 bases, there was a span of 13 bases. Germline V lookup: CDR1 LNHDA, CDR2 SQIVND (reference sequence). This CDR3 comprises 14 residues. The CDR3 nucleotides are TGTGCCAGTAACAACCGGGACTACAATCAGCCCCAGCATTTT. This gives the protein CASNNRDYNQPQHF. Combining the CDR3 with reference TRBV19 and TRBJ1-5 gives the whole variable domain DGGITQSPKYLFRKEGQNVTLSCEQNLNHDAMYWYRQDPGQGLRLIYYSQIVNDFQKGDIAEGYSVSREKKESFPLTVTSAQKNPTAFYLCASNNRDYNQPQHFGDGTRLSIL.

The chain employs TRBV4-1 and TRBJ2-1; D not certain. Per the germline V gene, CDR1 is MGHRA and CDR2 is YSYEKL. V lost 1 base and J lost 4, with 2 bases in between. CDR3 length: 12 residues. The CDR3 reads CASSQVYNEQFF. The CDR3 DNA is TGCGCCAGCAGCCAAGTATACAATGAGCAGTTCTTC.

The gene calls are TRBV5-4 and TRBJ2-1; 11 bases line up with TRBD2. This CDR3 spans 16 amino acids. Germline values: CDR1 SGHNT, CDR2 YYREEE (reference sequence). J was trimmed by 7 bases and V by 2 bases; bases with no gene match: 8. Here the CDR3 reads CASSFPASGGWNEQFF. The CDR3 DNA reads as TGTGCCAGCAGCTTCCCCGCTAGCGGGGGGTGGAATGAGCAGTTCTTC.

The gene calls are TRBV5-5 and TRBJ2-1; tentatively, D is TRBD1 (5 bases). Trimming took 4 bases from V and 2 from J, leaving 19 bases between them. This CDR3 is built from 17 residues. Germline V gives CDR1 SGHKS, CDR2 YYEKEE (reference sequence). The CDR3 DNA sequence: TGTGCCAGCAGCCGTACCAGCGTCCAGGGTGCCTACAATGAGCAGTTCTTC. It encodes CASSRTSVQGAYNEQFF.